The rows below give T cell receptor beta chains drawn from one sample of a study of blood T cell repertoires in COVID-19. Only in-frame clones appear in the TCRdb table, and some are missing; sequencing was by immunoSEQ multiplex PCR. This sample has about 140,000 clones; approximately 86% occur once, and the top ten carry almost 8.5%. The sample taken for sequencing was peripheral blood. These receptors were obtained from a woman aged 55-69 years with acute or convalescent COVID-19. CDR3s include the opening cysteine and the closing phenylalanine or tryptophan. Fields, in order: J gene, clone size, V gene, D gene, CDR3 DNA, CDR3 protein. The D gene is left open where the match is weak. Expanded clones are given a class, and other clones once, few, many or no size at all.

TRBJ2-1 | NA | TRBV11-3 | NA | TGTGCCAGCAGCTTAGATCTTTCGAGCTCCTACAATGAGCAGTTCTTC | CASSLDLSSSYNEQFF
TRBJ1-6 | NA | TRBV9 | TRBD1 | TGTGCCAGCAGCGTAGGAAACAGGGGAAATTCACCCCTCCACTTT | CASSVGNRGNSPLHF
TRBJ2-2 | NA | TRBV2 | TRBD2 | TGTGCCAGCAGCCCTAGCGGGGGGGCCGGCGGGGAGCTGTTTTTT | CASSPSGGAGGELFF
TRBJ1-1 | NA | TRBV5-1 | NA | TGCGCCAGCAGCTTGTGGCCGAACACTGAAGCTTTCTTT | CASSLWPNTEAFF
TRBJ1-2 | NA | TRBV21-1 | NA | TGTGCCAGCCTCGGGACAGGCTATGGCTACACCTTC | CASLGTGYGYTF
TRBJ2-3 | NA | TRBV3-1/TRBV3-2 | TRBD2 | TGTGCCAGCAGCCAAGGACTAGCTGCAGATACGCAGTATTTT | CASSQGLAADTQYF
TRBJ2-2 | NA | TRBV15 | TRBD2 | TGTGCCACCAGCAGAGATTTTCACCGGGGGGAGAACGGGGAGCTGTTTTTT | CATSRDFHRGENGELFF
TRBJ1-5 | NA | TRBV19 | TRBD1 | TGTGCCAGTAGTTTTCGACAGGGGGACTATCAGCCCCAGCATTTT | CASSFRQGDYQPQHF
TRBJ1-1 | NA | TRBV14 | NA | TGTGCCAGCAGCCAGGGCATACAACGTAACACTGAAGCTTTCTTT | CASSQGIQRNTEAFF
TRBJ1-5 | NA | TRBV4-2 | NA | TGTGCCAGCAGCCAAGACCCCTACAGGGCGATGGGTAATCAGCCCCAGCATTTT | CASSQDPYRAMGNQPQHF
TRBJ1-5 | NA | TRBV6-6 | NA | TGTGCCAGCAGTTACTCTATCCGACAGGGCAATCAGCCCCAGCATTTT | CASSYSIRQGNQPQHF
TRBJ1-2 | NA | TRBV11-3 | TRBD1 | TGTGCCAGCAGCCCGGACAGGGGAAACTATGGCTACACCTTC | CASSPDRGNYGYTF
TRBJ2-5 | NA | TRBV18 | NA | TGTGCCAGCTCAACACAAGAGACCCAGTACTTC | CASSTQETQYF
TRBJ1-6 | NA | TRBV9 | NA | TGTGCCAGCAGCTCCCGCGCGACACGTTCACCCCTCCACTTT | CASSSRATRSPLHF
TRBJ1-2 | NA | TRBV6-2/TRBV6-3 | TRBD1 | TGTGCCAGCAGGTACAGGGGGCGCGGCTATGGCTACACCTTC | CASRYRGRGYGYTF
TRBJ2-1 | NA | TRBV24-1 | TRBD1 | TGTGCCACCAGTGAGCCAGGGGGCTTGGCTCTGGGGCAGTTCTTC | CATSEPGGLALGQFF
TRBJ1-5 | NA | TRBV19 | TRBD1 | TGTGCCAGTAGTCCGTGGGGACAGGGATACAATCAGCCCCAGCATTTT | CASSPWGQGYNQPQHF
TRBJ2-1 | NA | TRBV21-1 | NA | TGTGCCAGCAGCAAAGAGGAGGACCCAAAGCAGTTCTTC | CASSKEEDPKQFF
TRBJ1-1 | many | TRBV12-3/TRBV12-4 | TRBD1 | TGTGCCAGCAGTCGACAGGGGGCGCAAGCTTTCTTT | CASSRQGAQAFF
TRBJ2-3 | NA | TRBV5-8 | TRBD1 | TGTGCCAGCAGCGCCACAGGGGATAGGGCAGATACGCAGTATTTT | CASSATGDRADTQYF
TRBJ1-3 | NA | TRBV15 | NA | TGTGCCACCAGCAGAGATACAGGGTCTGGAAACACCATATATTTT | CATSRDTGSGNTIYF
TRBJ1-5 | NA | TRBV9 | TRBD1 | TGTGCCAGCACCGCAGACCTGACAGGGGGAAGGGATCAGCCCCAGCATTTT | CASTADLTGGRDQPQHF
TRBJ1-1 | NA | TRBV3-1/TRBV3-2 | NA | TGTGCCAGCAGCCGAGGAGGCACTGAAGCTTTCTTT | CASSRGGTEAFF
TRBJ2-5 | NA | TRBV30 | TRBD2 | TGTGCCTGGAGGGCCCCGGGGCTAGCGGGGCTTGAGACCCAGTACTTC | CAWRAPGLAGLETQYF
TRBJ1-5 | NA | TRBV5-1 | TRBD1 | TGCGCCAGCAGCTCAGGGACAGCCCCTAATCAGCCCCAGCATTTT | CASSSGTAPNQPQHF
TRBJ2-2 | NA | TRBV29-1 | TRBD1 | TGCAGCGTTTACAGGGGCACCGGGGAGCTGTTTTTT | CSVYRGTGELFF
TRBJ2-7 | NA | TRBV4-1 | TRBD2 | TGCGCCAGCAGCCGCTTACTAGCGGCGGATCTATACGAGCAGTACTTC | CASSRLLAADLYEQYF
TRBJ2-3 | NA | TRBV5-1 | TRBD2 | TGCGCCAGCAGCTTGGTTGCGGGGGGCCTGGTCGGCACAGATACGCAGTATTTT | CASSLVAGGLVGTDTQYF
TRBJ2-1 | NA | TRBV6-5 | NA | TGTGCCACGGGGGAGAGTGGGCTCTACAATGAGCAGTTCTTC | CATGESGLYNEQFF
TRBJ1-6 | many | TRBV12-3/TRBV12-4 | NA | TGTGCCAGCAGCCCCCCGGGGTTTGCCCTCCACTTT | CASSPPGFALHF
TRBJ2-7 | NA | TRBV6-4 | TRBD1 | TGTGCCAGCAGTGGTCTCCCCGTCGACAGGGAAAAGGACTACGAGCAGTACTTC | CASSGLPVDREKDYEQYF
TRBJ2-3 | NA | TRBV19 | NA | TGTGCCAGTAGTATGTTGGTTGGGGACTTCCTAAGTAAAGATACGCAGTATTTT | CASSMLVGDFLSKDTQYF
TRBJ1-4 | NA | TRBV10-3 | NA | TGTGCCATCAGTGCTGGACAGTCAACTAATGAAAAACTGTTTTTT | CAISAGQSTNEKLFF
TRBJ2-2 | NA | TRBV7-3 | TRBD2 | TGTGCCAGCAGCCATGCGGGGGGCACCGGGGAGCTGTTTTTT | CASSHAGGTGELFF
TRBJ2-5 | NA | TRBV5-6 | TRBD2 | TGTGCCAGCAGTCACGGACTAGCGGGGGACCAAGAGACCCAGTACTTC | CASSHGLAGDQETQYF
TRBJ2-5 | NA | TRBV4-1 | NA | TGCGCCAGCAGCCAAGGGGGAGTGATTGAGACCCAGTACTTC | CASSQGGVIETQYF
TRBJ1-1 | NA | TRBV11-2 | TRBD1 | TGTGCCAGCAGCTTAGGGACAGGGGGCTCAGCTTTCTTT | CASSLGTGGSAFF
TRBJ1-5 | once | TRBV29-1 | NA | TGCAGCGTTGGGTTTGAGAATCAGCCCCAGCATTTT | CSVGFENQPQHF
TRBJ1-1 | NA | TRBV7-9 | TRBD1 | TGTGCCAGCAGCGACGACAGGGGATACAGGGACACTGAAGCTTTCTTT | CASSDDRGYRDTEAFF
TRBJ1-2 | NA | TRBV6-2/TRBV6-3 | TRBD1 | TGTGCCAGCAGCCGGACAGGGGGCTCCCTCTATGGCTACACCTTC | CASSRTGGSLYGYTF
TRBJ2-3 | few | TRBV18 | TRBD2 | TGTGCCAGCTCACTCTCCTCCTCTAGCGGGCAACGCACAGATACGCAGTATTTT | CASSLSSSSGQRTDTQYF
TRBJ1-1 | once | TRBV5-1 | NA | TGCGCCAGCAGCTTCATGACAGACATGAACACTGAAGCTTTCTTT | CASSFMTDMNTEAFF
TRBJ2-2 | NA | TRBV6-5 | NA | TGTGCCAGCAGTTACTCCCGACAGGCTCCCACCGGGGAGCTGTTTTTT | CASSYSRQAPTGELFF
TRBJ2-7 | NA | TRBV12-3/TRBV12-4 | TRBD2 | TGTGCCAGCAGAGCAGCGGGGGCCTACGAGCAGTACTTC | CASRAAGAYEQYF
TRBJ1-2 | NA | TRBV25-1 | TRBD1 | TGTGCCAGCAGTGAATATACGACAGGGGCCCGTAATGGCTACACCTTC | CASSEYTTGARNGYTF
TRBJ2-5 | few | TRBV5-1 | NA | TGCGCCAGCAGCCGGGACATGCCAGAGACCCAGTACTTC | CASSRDMPETQYF
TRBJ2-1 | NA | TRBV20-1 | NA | TGCAGTGCTAGAAGAGAGCATGAGCAGTTCTTC | CSARREHEQFF
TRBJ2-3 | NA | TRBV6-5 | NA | TGTGCCAGCAGTTACTCGGAGCTGAGCACAGATACGCAGTATTTT | CASSYSELSTDTQYF
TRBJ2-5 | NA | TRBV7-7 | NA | TGTGCTAGCAGCCCCGGGCCGGCGGGGAAGGAAGAGACCCAGTACTTC | CASSPGPAGKEETQYF
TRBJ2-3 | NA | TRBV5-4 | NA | TGTGCCAGCAGCTTGGTGCTAAACGCAGATACGCAGTATTTT | CASSLVLNADTQYF
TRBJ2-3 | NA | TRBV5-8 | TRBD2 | TGTGCCAGCAGCCGACTAGCGGGGCTAACAGATACGCAGTATTTT | CASSRLAGLTDTQYF
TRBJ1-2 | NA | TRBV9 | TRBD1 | TGTGCCAGCAGCGGCAGCACAGGGGCGTCCAACTATGGCTACACCTTC | CASSGSTGASNYGYTF
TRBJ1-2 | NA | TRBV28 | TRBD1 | TGTGCCAGCAGCCCGGGACAGGGGCACTATGGCTACACCTTC | CASSPGQGHYGYTF
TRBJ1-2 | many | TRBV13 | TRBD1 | TGTGCCAGCAGCCGACAGGGCCTTCGTGGCTACACCTTC | CASSRQGLRGYTF
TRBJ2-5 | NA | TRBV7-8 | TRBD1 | TGTGCCAGCAGCTTAGTGAGGGGGCAACGCCAAGAGACCCAGTACTTC | CASSLVRGQRQETQYF
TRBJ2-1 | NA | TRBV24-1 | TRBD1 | TGTGCCACCAGTGACCCGACAGGGGCGGAAACAACCTCCAGCTCCTACAATGAGCAGTTCTTC | CATSDPTGAETTSSSYNEQFF
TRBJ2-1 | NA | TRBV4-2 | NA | TGTGCCAGCAGCCAAGTAGGGGGGGGCGCCTACAATGAGCAGTTCTTC | CASSQVGGGAYNEQFF
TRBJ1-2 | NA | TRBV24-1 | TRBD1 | TGTGCCACCAGTGATTACAGGGGTTATGGCTACACCTTC | CATSDYRGYGYTF